These T cell receptor beta chains were read from a single sample in a study of post-analysis software for immune sequencing data. Each CDR3 protein is one row after TCRdb ran MiXCR on the PCR reads. The data hold 600,000 to 700,000 distinct CDR3 sequences, with 55% to 60% observed a single time. Sequenced sample: blood. Source of these receptors: a girl aged 2-10 years with multiple sclerosis. CDR3s include the opening cysteine and the closing phenylalanine or tryptophan. The D gene is left open where the match is weak. Part of the rows lack a size; the others show once, few, many or a class for expanded clones.

TRBJ2-3 - TRBV6-1 - CASRRIISRDTQYF TGTGCCAGCAGGCGGATAATAAGTAGAGATACGCAGTATTTT
TRBJ2-1 once TRBV19 - CASSPKRLFMDEQFF TGTGCCAGTAGTCCAAAAAGACTGTTTATGGATGAGCAGTTCTTC
TRBJ2-7 few TRBV6-1 - CASSNRGGYEQYF TGTGCCAGCAGTAACCGAGGTGGCTACGAGCAGTACTTC
TRBJ1-4 - TRBV25-1 - CASSRRGIHEKLFF TGTGCCAGCAGTCGGCGGGGTATACATGAAAAACTGTTTTTT
TRBJ2-1 - TRBV7-8 - CASSPSEVYNEQFF TGTGCCAGCAGCCCCAGTGAGGTGTACAATGAGCAGTTCTTC
TRBJ2-1 - TRBV5-1 - CASSLRLGSSYNEQFF TGCGCCAGCAGCCTCCGGTTGGGAAGCTCCTACAATGAGCAGTTCTTC
TRBJ2-1 few TRBV4-2 - CASSHPDGAEEDEQFF TGTGCCAGCAGCCACCCGGACGGGGCTGAGGAAGATGAGCAGTTCTTC
TRBJ2-1 once TRBV12-3/TRBV12-4 TRBD2 CASSLAGDQFF TGTGCCAGCAGTCTAGCGGGAGACCAGTTCTTC
TRBJ2-7 - TRBV9 - CASSVGMRGYEQYF TGTGCCAGCAGCGTAGGGATGAGGGGCTACGAGCAGTACTTC
TRBJ2-5 - TRBV4-3 - CASSQVRGQETQYF TGCGCCAGCAGCCAAGTCAGGGGACAAGAGACCCAGTACTTC
TRBJ2-5 - TRBV10-1 TRBD2 CASSESWTSGGVLEQYF TGCGCCAGCAGTGAGTCGTGGACTAGCGGGGGTGTCCTGGAGCAGTACTTC
TRBJ2-5 - TRBV6-6 - CASGETGIEETQYF TGTGCCAGCGGGGAAACAGGGATCGAAGAGACCCAGTACTTC
TRBJ2-1 - TRBV20-1 - CSVPGRYSNEQFF TGCAGTGTTCCGGGACGTTACTCCAATGAGCAGTTCTTC
TRBJ2-7 - TRBV3-1 - CASSQDPHHEQYF TGTGCCAGCAGCCAAGATCCCCACCACGAGCAGTACTTC
TRBJ2-7 - TRBV20-1 TRBD2 CSARRGRNYEQYF TGCAGTGCTAGGCGGGGGAGAAACTACGAGCAGTACTTC
TRBJ1-1 - TRBV7-9 TRBD1 CASSLGTGSEAFF TGTGCCAGCAGCTTAGGGACAGGGTCTGAAGCTTTCTTT
TRBJ2-6 once TRBV25-1 - CASSEFGEGTSSGANVLTF TGTGCCAGCAGTGAATTCGGGGAAGGGACCTCCTCTGGGGCCAACGTCCTGACTTTC
TRBJ2-3 - TRBV2 - CASGQTSTDTQYF TGTGCCAGCGGGCAAACTAGCACAGATACGCAGTATTTT
TRBJ2-1 - TRBV10-3 - CAITERSTYNEQFF TGTGCCATCACCGAGCGGTCTACCTACAATGAGCAGTTCTTC
TRBJ2-3 - TRBV11-2 TRBD2 CASSLGGAGSTDTQYF TGTGCCAGCAGCTTAGGAGGAGCGGGAAGCACAGATACGCAGTATTTT
TRBJ2-5 few TRBV24-1 - CATSVQGRETQYF TGTGCCACCAGTGTTCAGGGGAGAGAGACCCAGTACTTC
TRBJ2-3 - TRBV10-3 TRBD2 CAISESGTSGSTGDTQYF TGTGCCATCAGTGAGTCGGGGACTAGCGGGAGTACTGGAGATACGCAGTATTTT
TRBJ2-7 - TRBV5-1 TRBD1 CASSWLVPGSGTGYEQYF TGCGCCAGCTCCTGGTTGGTTCCTGGTTCGGGGACAGGCTACGAGCAGTACTTC